The TCR beta chain described here comes from a study of esophageal squamous cell carcinoma under preoperative chemotherapy. This CDR3 is built from 17 residues. Germline assignment: CDR1 SGHTA and CDR2 FQGNSA. Study results and caveats: After chemotherapy, TCR diversity rose significantly in peripheral T cells but not in tumor-infiltrating lymphocytes.

TCRdb itself ran the PCR reads through MiXCR, one entry per CDR3 protein. This table has around 30,000 distinct CDR3 sequences, 52% appearing once. On this clonotype: Its specificity is not known. Mismatch with germline at one junction end may stem from a read error.

The time point is: after preoperative PTX-NDP chemotherapy. Patients received paclitaxel-nedaplatin as preoperative chemotherapy before surgery. This sequence originates from a human donor with esophageal squamous cell carcinoma. The donor label of this sample is uncertain. Sampling was conducted from a patient given preoperative chemotherapy. The chain recombines TRBV7-2 with TRBJ2-5; 11 positions match TRBD2. CDR3 protein: CASSLVSSGGFEETQYF. For the CDR3, the DNA is TGTGCCAGCAGCTTAGTGTCTAGCGGGGGGTTCGAAGAGACCCAGTACTTT.